This is a list of T cell receptor beta chains from one sample in a study of blood T cell repertoires in COVID-19. TCRdb's table, derived via immunoSEQ multiplex PCR, lists solely in-frame clones and lacks some. This sample carries 130,000 or so clones, around 83% of them seen once, and the ten largest clones take about 9.2%. Sequenced: PBMCs or T cells enriched from blood (not recorded which). The receptors come from a man aged 45-65 years who had recovered from COVID-19. The CDR3 runs from the conserved cysteine through the conserved F or W. D genes are given only for firm matches. A clone size is listed for some rows: how often the clone was seen (once, few, many), or a class if it is expanded.

clone_size,v_call,j_call,d_call,cdr3_aa,cdr3_nt
once,TRBV19,TRBJ2-7,TRBD2,CASGTSWAYEQYF,TGTGCCAGCGGGACTAGCTGGGCCTACGAGCAGTACTTC
NA,TRBV5-1,TRBJ2-7,NA,CASSPSPLQSYEQYF,TGCGCCAGCAGCCCCTCCCCTCTCCAGTCCTACGAGCAGTACTTC
NA,TRBV6-1,TRBJ1-5,NA,CASSGRGWSTPYSNQPQHF,TGTGCCAGCAGTGGTCGGGGGTGGTCTACGCCCTATAGCAATCAGCCCCAGCATTTT
NA,TRBV5-1,TRBJ2-7,TRBD1,CASSLATGTGASEQYF,TGCGCCAGCAGCTTAGCCACCGGGACAGGGGCCAGCGAGCAGTACTTC
NA,TRBV12-3/TRBV12-4,TRBJ2-4,NA,CASSLDWANIQYF,TGTGCCAGCAGTTTAGATTGGGCAAACATTCAGTACTTC
NA,TRBV3-1/TRBV3-2,TRBJ2-1,NA,CASSQLLNEQFF,TGTGCCAGCAGCCAACTATTAAATGAGCAGTTCTTC
NA,TRBV5-1,TRBJ1-4,TRBD1,CASSQTGGQREKLFF,TGCGCCAGCAGCCAAACAGGGGGCCAGAGGGAAAAACTGTTTTTT
once,TRBV27,TRBJ1-2,NA,CASSPRPGTLLLEGYTF,TGTGCCAGCAGTCCCCGTCCCGGGACACTATTACTGGAGGGCTACACCTTC
NA,TRBV2,TRBJ1-2,TRBD1,CASGLDRGRNYGYTF,TGTGCCAGCGGTTTAGACAGGGGGCGCAACTATGGCTACACCTTC
NA,TRBV6-5,TRBJ2-7,TRBD2,CASIVGLAGDEQYF,TGTGCCAGCATTGTCGGACTAGCGGGGGACGAGCAGTACTTC
NA,TRBV7-7,TRBJ2-6,NA,CAAAGPGANVLTF,TGTGCGGCAGCAGGGCCTGGGGCCAACGTCCTGACTTTC
NA,TRBV18,TRBJ1-1,NA,CASSKGAGTNTEAFF,TGTGCCAGCTCCAAGGGTGCGGGAACGAACACTGAAGCTTTCTTT
NA,TRBV18,TRBJ1-2,TRBD1,CASSPPGQGSDGYTF,TGTGCCAGCTCACCCCCGGGACAGGGTAGTGATGGCTACACCTTC
NA,TRBV7-3,TRBJ2-5,TRBD2,CASSLNGGQETQYF,TGTGCCAGCAGCTTAAACGGGGGGCAAGAGACCCAGTACTTC
NA,TRBV28,TRBJ1-1,NA,CASSLPGVNTEAFF,TGTGCCAGCAGTTTACCAGGTGTTAACACTGAAGCTTTCTTT
once,TRBV18,TRBJ1-4,NA,CASSPLRGSEKLFF,TGTGCCAGCTCACCTCTACGGGGTTCCGAAAAACTGTTTTTT
few,TRBV27,TRBJ1-4,NA,CASSLSPGFNEKLFF,TGTGCCAGCAGTTTATCGCCGGGTTTTAATGAAAAACTGTTTTTT
few,TRBV11-3,TRBJ2-1,TRBD2,CASSLDFLAGGYNEQFF,TGTGCCAGCAGCTTAGACTTCTTAGCGGGGGGGTACAATGAGCAGTTCTTC
NA,TRBV12-3/TRBV12-4,TRBJ1-4,NA,CASSLLTNEKLFF,TGTGCCAGCAGCCTACTAACTAATGAAAAACTGTTTTTT
NA,TRBV24-1,TRBJ1-6,TRBD1,CATSDSRQGAGSPLHF,TGTGCCACCAGTGATTCTCGACAGGGGGCAGGTTCACCCCTCCACTTT
NA,TRBV6-5,TRBJ2-5,NA,CASSAGEAETQYF,TGTGCCAGCAGCGCAGGGGAAGCAGAGACCCAGTACTTC
NA,TRBV6-4,TRBJ1-1,NA,CASSYQGEAFF,TGTGCCAGCAGTTACCAGGGTGAAGCTTTCTTT
NA,TRBV10-3,TRBJ2-2,TRBD1,CAISAHSRGPKDPNTGELFF,TGTGCCATCAGTGCCCACAGTAGGGGGCCCAAGGATCCGAACACCGGGGAGCTGTTTTTT
NA,TRBV27,TRBJ2-7,TRBD1,CASSSKTGEAYEQYF,TGTGCCAGCAGTTCAAAGACAGGGGAAGCCTACGAGCAGTACTTC
few,TRBV6-5,TRBJ2-2,TRBD1,CASSVQGAHTGELFF,TGTGCCAGCAGCGTACAGGGGGCCCACACCGGGGAGCTGTTTTTT
NA,TRBV14,TRBJ1-1,TRBD1,CASSQEQGVTEAFF,TGTGCCAGCAGCCAAGAGCAGGGGGTCACTGAAGCTTTCTTT
few,TRBV7-9,TRBJ1-5,NA,CASSSDEGGNQPQHF,TGTGCCAGCAGCTCTGACGAAGGGGGCAATCAGCCCCAGCATTTT
NA,TRBV2,TRBJ2-2,TRBD1,CASSEMDRGRTGELFF,TGTGCCAGCAGTGAAATGGACAGGGGGCGCACCGGGGAGCTGTTTTTT
NA,TRBV11-2,TRBJ2-3,TRBD2,CASSLGTSGGTDTQYF,TGTGCCAGCAGCTTAGGTACTAGCGGGGGCACAGATACGCAGTATTTT
many,TRBV6-4,TRBJ1-1,NA,CASSVGADSTEAFF,TGTGCCAGCAGTGTAGGTGCGGACAGCACTGAAGCTTTCTTT
NA,TRBV7-2,TRBJ2-5,TRBD2,CASGRGGQETQYF,TGTGCCAGCGGCCGGGGGGGTCAAGAGACCCAGTACTTC
NA,TRBV4-1,TRBJ2-1,TRBD2,CASSQQGGLAGDNEQFF,TGCGCCAGCAGCCAACAAGGGGGCCTAGCGGGAGACAATGAGCAGTTCTTC
once,TRBV6-1,TRBJ1-2,NA,CASSEGVHRVYGYTF,TGTGCCAGCAGTGAAGGAGTTCACAGGGTCTATGGCTACACCTTC
NA,TRBV5-1,TRBJ2-1,TRBD2,CASSPMGRGGEYEQFF,TGCGCCAGCAGCCCCATGGGGCGGGGGGGTGAATATGAGCAGTTCTTC
NA,TRBV5-4,TRBJ2-7,NA,CASSSRTSSYEQYF,TGTGCCAGCAGCTCCCGGACTTCTTCCTACGAGCAGTACTTC
few,TRBV7-2,TRBJ2-3,TRBD2,CASSLGLASTDTQYF,TGTGCCAGCAGCCTGGGACTAGCGAGCACAGATACGCAGTATTTT
NA,TRBV10-3,TRBJ2-1,NA,CAISEMGYGGNEQFF,TGTGCCATCAGTGAGATGGGTTACGGAGGCAATGAGCAGTTCTTC
NA,TRBV11-2,TRBJ2-3,NA,CASSLQSGVSTDTQYF,TGTGCCAGCAGCTTACAGTCGGGGGTAAGCACAGATACGCAGTATTTT
once,TRBV6-5,TRBJ2-1,TRBD2,CASTLAGLNEQFF,TGTGCCAGCACGCTAGCGGGGTTGAATGAGCAGTTCTTC
NA,TRBV4-1,TRBJ2-7,NA,CASSLQGSSYEQYF,TGCGCCAGCAGCTTACAGGGAAGCTCCTACGAGCAGTACTTC
NA,TRBV5-1,TRBJ2-3,TRBD1,CASSSGQGTDTQYF,TGCGCCAGCAGCTCCGGACAGGGCACAGATACGCAGTATTTT